This T cell receptor beta chain was recovered during a study of blood T cells in healthy people across ages. The study's findings and limits: Per million T cells, the diversity of TCR beta decreased roughly linearly as age advanced.

The length of the CDR3 is 14 residues. V was clipped by 3 bases and J by 6 bases, with 15 bases between them. It was with a sample-barcoded 5' primer and a J-beta primer mix that a second PCR of about 7 to 12 cycles was run. TCRdb analysed the 5' RACE reads with MiXCR anew, one entry per CDR3 protein. The sample shows approximately 1,000,000 distinct CDR3 sequences, 35% to 40% of them seen only once. To note about this clonotype: The target antigen is unknown.

The study drew donors from healthy Caucasian individuals in Russia aged roughly 6 to 100. This sequence was found in a man aged 18 to 35 in good health. The sequenced sample was blood. This chain connects TRBV12-3 or TRBV12-4 to TRBJ2-7; D is unresolved. For the CDR3, the DNA is TGTGCCAGCAGTTTTGGGGAACGTTTGTTCGAGCAGTACTTC. This sequence encodes CASSFGERLFEQYF.